This entry describes one T cell receptor (beta chain). These data are taken from a study of blood T cell repertoires in COVID-19. Study as a whole: Acute-phase and convalescent COVID-19 samples originated in the United States, Italy and Spain. PBMCs, B-cell-depleted T cells, or T cells were the source of the cDNA or gDNA that made up the material.

Per the study methods: Estimation of nucleated cell counts was performed using reference gene primer amplification. Sequenced by immunoSEQ multiplex PCR; TCRdb stores in-frame clones only, minus some. V, J and clone size derive from that table, while D and trimming were established from the DNA sequence. The data contain 10,000 to 15,000 clones, about 85% of them singletons. The CDR3 loop spans 16 amino acids. Sequenced: peripheral blood. The TCR comes from a human donor in a cohort sampled during active COVID-19. The chain carries TRBV1 and TRBJ1-5; TRBD1 reflects the table's D call only, with no check against the DNA. TRBV1 is labeled a pseudogene. The CDR3 sequence is CTSSQRGQCSNQPQHF. In DNA form, the CDR3 reads TGCACCAGCAGCCAAAGGGGACAGTGTAGCAATCAGCCCCAGCATTTT.